Listed below are T cell receptor beta chains from one sample, sequenced in a study of T cell responses to AZD1222 COVID-19 vaccine. TCRdb keeps only in-frame clones here, not all; method: immunoSEQ multiplex PCR. This sample has over 110,000 clones, with roughly nine tenths found just once. The sample in question was peripheral blood, obtained 28 days after the second AZD1222 dose. Every receptor here comes from an adult who received the AZD1222 COVID-19 vaccine. The CDR3 runs from the conserved cysteine through the conserved F or W. The D gene is left open where the match is weak. Size is omitted from some rows. Given values are once, few, many or a class for expanded clones.

d_call	v_call	clone_size	j_call	cdr3_nt	cdr3_aa
-	TRBV6-2/TRBV6-3	few	TRBJ2-2	TGTGCCAGCAGTTACACGGCCGGGACACCGAACACCGGGGAGCTGTTTTTT	CASSYTAGTPNTGELFF
-	TRBV6-2/TRBV6-3	-	TRBJ2-1	TGTGCCAGCACCCCGAGGTTCTACAATGAGCAGTTCTTC	CASTPRFYNEQFF
-	TRBV18	-	TRBJ1-2	TGTGCCAGCTCACCACCAGATAACTATGGCTACACCTTC	CASSPPDNYGYTF
-	TRBV27	-	TRBJ1-2	TGTGCCAGTGCCCCCCGTAATAACTATGGCTACACCTTC	CASAPRNNYGYTF
-	TRBV30	-	TRBJ2-7	TGTGCCTGGAGCGGTTTGGGGGCCGCGTACGAGCAGTACTTC	CAWSGLGAAYEQYF
-	TRBV18	-	TRBJ2-1	TGTGCCAGCTCACCCGGACTCGGAATCTACAATGAGCAGTTCTTC	CASSPGLGIYNEQFF
-	TRBV6-1	-	TRBJ1-2	TGTGCCAGCAGTGATTTGGGGGGCTGGGGCTACACCTTC	CASSDLGGWGYTF
-	TRBV5-4	-	TRBJ2-5	TGTGCCAGCAGCTTGGACGGAGGTGGGGAGACCCAGTACTTC	CASSLDGGGETQYF
TRBD1	TRBV27	-	TRBJ1-1	TGTGCCAGCAGATCAGGGGGGTGGGGCACTGAAGCTTTCTTT	CASRSGGWGTEAFF
-	TRBV12-3/TRBV12-4	once	TRBJ1-2	TGTGCCAGCAGTCGCCTGTATGGCTACACCTTC	CASSRLYGYTF
-	TRBV5-4	-	TRBJ1-6	TGTGCCAGCAGCAGAATCGACGGGAATTCACCCCTCCACTTT	CASSRIDGNSPLHF
TRBD1	TRBV2	-	TRBJ1-1	TGTGCCAGCAGGAATCTTATAAGGGACAGACGGGCCGGGACTGAAGCTTTCTTT	CASRNLIRDRRAGTEAFF
TRBD1	TRBV27	-	TRBJ1-3	TGTGCCAGCAGTTTAAATTTCGGGGGACAGGGGTCGACCATATATTTT	CASSLNFGGQGSTIYF
-	TRBV7-2	-	TRBJ1-2	TGTGCCAGCAGCTTAAACTTAGGAAATGGCCACACCTTC	CASSLNLGNGHTF
-	TRBV20-1	-	TRBJ1-1	TGCAGTGCTAGAAGGACAGTCTCGGCTTTCTTT	CSARRTVSAFF
-	TRBV7-9	-	TRBJ1-2	TGTGCCAGCAGCTTAGGGGGTGTGGAGAACTATGGCTACACCTTC	CASSLGGVENYGYTF
-	TRBV6-1	once	TRBJ1-5	TGTGCCAGCAGTGAACTCCGGGGTCAGCCCCAGCATTTT	CASSELRGQPQHF
-	TRBV30	-	TRBJ2-7	TGTGCCTGGACCCCCGACAGCTCCTACGAGCAGTACTTC	CAWTPDSSYEQYF
-	TRBV11-2	-	TRBJ2-7	TGTGCCAGCAGCTTAATAAGCTCCGAGACAGATTTCTCCTACGAGCAGTACTTC	CASSLISSETDFSYEQYF
TRBD1	TRBV4-2	once	TRBJ1-1	TGTGCCAGCAACGGACAGGGGGTCGCTGAAGCTTTCTTT	CASNGQGVAEAFF
-	TRBV19	-	TRBJ2-1	TGTGCCAGTACCACGGGACCCTACAATGAGCAGTTCTTC	CASTTGPYNEQFF
TRBD1	TRBV28	-	TRBJ1-5	TGTGCCAGCAGTTCCCTGACAGGGGGCGGTCAGCCCCAGCATTTT	CASSSLTGGGQPQHF
-	TRBV6-4	-	TRBJ1-6	TGTGCCAGCAGTGAGGGGTGGAATTCACCCCTCCACTTT	CASSEGWNSPLHF
TRBD2	TRBV5-1	-	TRBJ2-1	TGCGCCAGCAGCCCGGGACTAGCGGATGAGCAGTTCTTC	CASSPGLADEQFF
TRBD1	TRBV7-2	-	TRBJ1-2	TGTGCCAGCAGCCCCGGGACAGATCTCTATGGCTACACCTTC	CASSPGTDLYGYTF
TRBD1	TRBV19	-	TRBJ1-3	TGTGCCAGTAATCTGGACAGGGGTGGAAACACCATATATTTT	CASNLDRGGNTIYF
TRBD1	TRBV7-9	once	TRBJ1-2	TGTGCCAGCAGCTTCCCGACAGGGTTGAACTATGGCTACACCTTC	CASSFPTGLNYGYTF
-	TRBV6-2/TRBV6-3	-	TRBJ1-5	TGTGCCAGCAGTTACTCGGGGCACCTAATGTTAGGGGTTAGCAATCAGCCCCAGCATTTT	CASSYSGHLMLGVSNQPQHF
-	TRBV7-7	once	TRBJ2-1	TGTGCCAGCAGCTTAAGTGGGATTAGTGAGCAGTTCTTC	CASSLSGISEQFF
TRBD1	TRBV28	once	TRBJ1-5	TGTGCCAGCAGCCTCGGGACAGGGGTTCAGCCCCAGCATTTT	CASSLGTGVQPQHF
-	TRBV5-5	-	TRBJ2-7	TGTGCCAGCAGCTCACTGGCGACCTCCTACGAGCAGTACTTC	CASSSLATSYEQYF
TRBD2	TRBV4-1	once	TRBJ2-1	TGCGCCAGCAGCCATGTTGCTAGCGGGAGTCGCAATGAGCAGTTCTTC	CASSHVASGSRNEQFF
-	TRBV19	-	TRBJ1-3	TGTGCCAGTAGTATACGGCGGAGCTCTGGAAACACCATATATTTT	CASSIRRSSGNTIYF
-	TRBV6-5	-	TRBJ1-5	TGTGCCAGCAGTTACTCGATCGTCAGTCGCAATCAGCCCCAGCATTTT	CASSYSIVSRNQPQHF
TRBD1	TRBV11-3	-	TRBJ1-5	TGTGCCAGCAGCCCCGACAGGGTGGGGCCCCAGCATTTT	CASSPDRVGPQHF